Listed below are T cell receptor beta chains from one sample, sequenced in a study of yellow fever vaccine responses in identical twins. TCRdb analysed the RT-PCR reads with MiXCR anew, one entry per CDR3 protein. The table records about 5,400 distinct CDR3 sequences, roughly 90% of them present only once. The sequences come from T cells from blood (PBMCs), unsorted or a sorted subset (not recorded which), collected before or after yellow fever vaccination (not recorded which). The receptors here all came from a woman aged 18-35 years who received the yellow fever vaccine. CDR3s include the opening cysteine and the closing phenylalanine or tryptophan. The D gene is left open where the match is weak. Only some rows state a clone size, as once, few, many or a class for expanded clones.

d_call	j_call	v_call	clone_size	cdr3_aa	cdr3_nt
.	TRBJ1-5	TRBV6-1	.	CASSEAPSQPQHF	TGTGCCAGCAGTGAAGCCCCCTCGCAGCCCCAGCATTTT
.	TRBJ2-5	TRBV28	.	CASRVQMEETQYF	TGTGCCAGCAGGGTTCAAATGGAAGAGACCCAGTACTTC
.	TRBJ2-3	TRBV7-9	.	CASSTKDTDTQYF	TGTGCCAGCAGCACGAAAGACACAGATACGCAGTATTTT
TRBD1	TRBJ2-5	TRBV11-1	.	CASSCGQVTYQETQYF	TGTGCCAGCAGCTGCGGACAGGTCACGTACCAAGAGACCCAGTACTTC
.	TRBJ1-1	TRBV5-1	.	CASSLLTGGITEAFF	TGCGCCAGCAGCTTGTTGACAGGAGGGATCACTGAAGCTTTCTTT
.	TRBJ2-3	TRBV6-1	.	CASRVVGTDTQYF	TGTGCCAGCAGAGTAGTAGGCACAGATACGCAGTATTTT
.	TRBJ1-2	TRBV5-1	.	CASSLGRTVKGNYGYTF	TGCGCCAGCAGCTTGGGGAGGACGGTCAAAGGAAACTATGGCTACACCTTC
.	TRBJ2-1	TRBV10-1	.	CASSERRLDNEQFF	TGCGCCAGCAGTGAGAGGAGGTTGGACAATGAGCAGTTCTTC
TRBD2	TRBJ2-5	TRBV2	.	CASRTSAQETQYF	TGTGCCAGCAGAACTAGCGCCCAAGAGACCCAGTACTTC
.	TRBJ2-3	TRBV20-1	.	CSAEPGDTQYF	TGCAGTGCCGAACCCGGAGATACGCAGTATTTT
.	TRBJ2-7	TRBV6-2/TRBV6-3	.	CASSYWTGYEQYF	TGTGCCAGCAGTTACTGGACGGGCTACGAGCAGTACTTC
TRBD1	TRBJ2-7	TRBV10-1	.	CASSGTATYEQYF	TGCGCCAGCAGCGGGACAGCTACTTACGAGCAGTACTTC
TRBD2	TRBJ2-1	TRBV28	.	CASSGLAGGANEQFF	TGTGCCAGCAGTGGACTAGCGGGAGGAGCAAATGAGCAGTTCTTC
.	TRBJ2-7	TRBV10-3	.	CASKGGAVHEQYF	TGTGCCTCGAAGGGGGGCGCTGTGCACGAGCAGTACTTC
.	TRBJ1-5	TRBV11-1	.	CASSFSEQINQPQHF	TGTGCCAGCAGCTTTAGTGAGCAGATTAATCAGCCCCAGCATTTT
TRBD2	TRBJ2-3	TRBV28	.	CASSFYRGGGTDTQYF	TGTGCCAGCAGTTTCTACCGGGGGGGCGGGACAGATACGCAGTATTTT
.	TRBJ1-1	TRBV9	.	CASSARAGTEAFF	TGTGCCAGCAGCGCCAGGGCGGGCACTGAAGCTTTCTTT
.	TRBJ1-3	TRBV5-4	once	CASSFAPGNTIYF	TGTGCCAGCAGCTTCGCCCCTGGAAACACCATATATTTT
.	TRBJ1-5	TRBV28	.	CASSFRREGGIQPQHF	TGTGCCAGCAGTTTCCGGAGGGAGGGAGGCATTCAGCCCCAGCATTTT
TRBD1	TRBJ1-3	TRBV11-3	.	CASSYDRARGNTIYF	TGTGCCAGCAGCTATGACAGGGCTCGCGGAAACACCATATATTTT
.	TRBJ1-1	TRBV7-9	.	CASSGNTEAFF	TGTGCCAGCAGCGGGAACACTGAAGCTTTCTTT
.	TRBJ2-6	TRBV28	.	CASSFWSGTGANVLTF	TGTGCCAGCAGTTTTTGGTCGGGTACTGGGGCCAACGTCCTGACTTTC
.	TRBJ1-1	TRBV27	.	CASSLSRQLNTEAFF	TGTGCCAGCAGTCTATCCCGACAGTTGAACACTGAAGCTTTCTTT
.	TRBJ2-3	TRBV6-1	few	CASSVYREYDTQYF	TGTGCCAGCAGTGTGTACAGGGAGTACGATACGCAGTATTTT
.	TRBJ2-1	TRBV29-1	.	CSVDGSWVNEQFF	TGCAGCGTTGACGGGAGCTGGGTCAATGAGCAGTTCTTC
.	TRBJ1-2	TRBV10-3	.	CASSETTAANYGYTF	TGTGCCAGCAGTGAGACGACAGCAGCTAACTATGGCTACACCTTC
TRBD1	TRBJ1-6	TRBV4-2	few	CASSPGDSYNSPLHF	TGTGCCAGCAGCCCGGGGGACAGCTATAATTCACCCCTCCACTTT
.	TRBJ2-3	TRBV11-3	.	CASSSGGAVADTQYF	TGTGCCAGCAGCTCTGGTGGGGCAGTGGCAGATACGCAGTATTTT
.	TRBJ2-1	TRBV18	.	CASSPRLGSSYNEQFF	TGTGCCAGCTCACCCCGACTTGGAAGCTCCTACAATGAGCAGTTCTTC
.	TRBJ2-7	TRBV24-1	.	CATSDLQGYEQYF	TGTGCCACCAGTGATCTACAGGGATACGAGCAGTACTTC
.	TRBJ1-1	TRBV29-1	.	CSVGATEAFF	TGCAGCGTTGGGGCCACTGAAGCTTTCTTT
.	TRBJ2-7	TRBV12-3/TRBV12-4	.	CASSWSSGAQPYEQYF	TGTGCCAGCAGTTGGTCCTCCGGGGCTCAACCCTACGAGCAGTACTTC
TRBD2	TRBJ2-3	TRBV2	.	CASIRTSGLTDTQYF	TGTGCCAGCATCCGGACTAGCGGCCTCACAGATACGCAGTATTTT
.	TRBJ2-5	TRBV28	.	CASREGDREETQYF	TGTGCCAGCAGAGAAGGCGACAGAGAAGAGACCCAGTACTTC
TRBD1	TRBJ2-7	TRBV15	.	CATSNLRTGGTYEQYF	TGTGCCACCAGCAACCTAAGGACAGGGGGCACATACGAGCAGTACTTC
.	TRBJ2-5	TRBV11-1	.	CASSYRPPGEETQYF	TGTGCCAGCAGCTACCGACCCCCAGGGGAAGAGACCCAGTACTTC
.	TRBJ1-6	TRBV7-2	.	CASSLTASPLHF	TGTGCCAGCAGCCTCACGGCTTCACCCCTCCACTTT
TRBD2	TRBJ2-3	TRBV20-1	.	CSASPMGLAVSTDTQYF	TGCAGTGCTAGTCCTATGGGACTAGCGGTTAGCACAGATACGCAGTATTTT
.	TRBJ1-5	TRBV5-6	few	CASSYGTNQPQHF	TGTGCCAGCAGCTATGGGACAAATCAGCCCCAGCATTTT
TRBD2	TRBJ2-7	TRBV7-1	.	CASSSAALAAYEQYF	TGTGCCAGCAGCTCCGCCGCTCTAGCGGCGTACGAGCAGTACTTC
.	TRBJ2-3	TRBV20-1	.	CSARDEKTDTQYF	TGCAGTGCTAGAGATGAGAAGACGGATACGCAGTATTTT
.	TRBJ1-1	TRBV20-1	.	CSAQGGSHTEAFF	TGCAGTGCTCAAGGGGGTTCTCACACTGAAGCTTTCTTT
.	TRBJ1-5	TRBV24-1	once	CATSGVDSQNQPQHF	TGTGCCACCAGTGGGGTGGACAGCCAAAATCAGCCCCAGCATTTT
.	TRBJ1-2	TRBV28	.	CASSLQGFYGYTF	TGTGCCAGCAGTCTTCAGGGGTTCTATGGCTACACCTTC
.	TRBJ1-4	TRBV24-1	.	CATSDSTATNEKLFF	TGTGCCACCAGTGATTCGACAGCAACTAATGAAAAACTGTTTTTT
TRBD1	TRBJ1-5	TRBV11-1	.	CASTTRGALNQPQHF	TGTGCCAGCACCACCAGGGGGGCCCTGAATCAGCCCCAGCATTTT
.	TRBJ2-7	TRBV12-1	.	CASSLLAGGLSYEQYF	TGTGCCAGCAGTCTACTAGCGGGGGGGCTCTCCTACGAGCAGTACTTC
.	TRBJ2-3	TRBV6-1	.	CASSEGVGGSTDTQYF	TGTGCCAGCAGTGAAGGGGTTGGCGGAAGCACAGATACGCAGTATTTT
.	TRBJ1-5	TRBV5-1	.	CASSLGADQPQHF	TGCGCCAGCAGCTTGGGGGCCGATCAGCCCCAGCATTTT
.	TRBJ2-7	TRBV18	.	CASSPGTGGYEQYF	TGTGCCAGCTCCCCGGGCACAGGAGGGTACGAGCAGTACTTC
.	TRBJ2-7	TRBV29-1	.	CSVAQVDEQYF	TGCAGCGTTGCCCAGGTGGACGAGCAGTACTTC
.	TRBJ2-3	TRBV21-1	.	CASSSSKQGQGTDTQYF	TGTGCCAGCAGCAGTTCCAAACAGGGTCAGGGAACAGATACGCAGTATTTT
TRBD1	TRBJ2-1	TRBV19	.	CASSETRTGVYNEQFF	TGTGCCAGTAGTGAAACGCGGACAGGGGTTTACAATGAGCAGTTCTTC
.	TRBJ2-7	TRBV11-2	.	CASKEGGGVYEQYF	TGTGCCAGCAAGGAAGGTGGAGGGGTCTACGAGCAGTACTTC
TRBD1	TRBJ2-7	TRBV20-1	.	CSARVPGQDYEQYF	TGCAGTGCTAGAGTACCGGGACAGGACTACGAGCAGTACTTC
.	TRBJ2-5	TRBV13	.	CASSLGVETQYF	TGTGCCAGCAGCTTAGGGGTGGAGACCCAGTACTTC
.	TRBJ1-2	TRBV7-1	.	CASSSQGYTF	TGTGCCAGCAGCTCCCAGGGCTACACCTTC
.	TRBJ2-3	TRBV5-1	.	CASSARDTQYF	TGCGCCAGCAGTGCTCGAGATACGCAGTATTTT
.	TRBJ2-5	TRBV5-4	.	CASSLEWGKETQYF	TGTGCCAGCAGCTTGGAGTGGGGGAAAGAGACCCAGTACTTC